Presented here are 29 T cell receptor beta chains from one specimen sequenced in a study of response to subunit inactivated influenza vaccine. TCRdb reanalysed the RT-PCR reads using MiXCR and keeps one entry per CDR3 protein. The sample holds hundreds of thousands of distinct CDR3 sequences, roughly 12% seen once. These same records also appear under a second study, on T cells expressing NK-cell markers. From that report: 5'RACE template switching with UMIs generated TCR beta cDNA.

The material sequenced was PBMCs from blood, taken on the day of vaccination. The receptors were sampled from a man aged 50-60 years who received an inactivated influenza vaccine.

The chain combines TRBV10-3 with TRBJ2-5; TRBD1 matches 8 bases. V shed 8 bases, J shed 4 bases, and the junction held 6 bases outside the gene matches. CDR1 ENHRY and CDR2 SYGVKD come from the germline V gene. The CDR3 is made up of 13 amino acids. The CDR3 region has the DNA TGTGCCATCGGACAGGGTCAGGGAGAGACCCAGTACTTC. Its protein is CAIGQGQGETQYF.

This clonotype was seen many times. V and J are TRBV21-1 and TRBJ2-3; whether TRBD2, the table's D call, matches the DNA was not checked. TRBV21-1 is listed as a pseudogene. The CDR3 spans 16 residues. DNA for the CDR3: TGTGCCAGCAGCGATACCGGGACTAGCGGGAGAGATACGCAGTATTTT. It yields the protein CASSDTGTSGRDTQYF.

This clonotype was observed a handful of times. The chain carries TRBV5-1 and TRBJ2-5; TRBD2 matches 16 bases. The J segment lost 6 bases and the V segment lost 4 bases, leaving 6 bases of the junction unmatched. This CDR3 has 16 residues. CDR1 and CDR2 (germline): SGHRS, YFSETQ. CDR3 residues: CASSAGTSGRAKTQYF. As DNA, the CDR3 is TGCGCCAGCAGCGCCGGGACTAGCGGGAGGGCGAAGACCCAGTACTTC. The variable domain in full, completed from reference TRBV5-1 and TRBJ2-5, reads KAGVTQTPRYLIKTRGQQVTLSCSPISGHRSVSWYQQTPGQGLQFLFEYFSETQRNKGNFPGRFSGRQFSNSRSEMNVSTLELGDSALYLCASSAGTSGRAKTQYFGPGTRLLVL.

In this sample, this clonotype turned up many times. The CDR3 DNA sequence: TGTGCCAGCAGCCAGTGGACAGATCAGCCCCAGCATTTT. Translating it yields CASSQWTDQPQHF. This chain connects TRBV3-1 to TRBJ1-5, with D possibly being TRBD1 (6 bases). The CDR3 spans 13 residues. The germline gives CDR1 LGHDT, CDR2 YNNKEL (reference sequence). Deletions cut 3 bases from V and 5 bases from J, with 8 bases between.

In nucleotides, the CDR3 is TGTGCCAGCAGTTATCACCTCGGACAGGGAGCCACTGAAGCTTTCTTT. It yields the protein CASSYHLGQGATEAFF. The chain carries TRBV6-5 and TRBJ1-1, with 8 bases identical to TRBD1. Germline CDR1 is MNHEY and CDR2 is SVGAGI. The CDR3 loop spans 16 amino acids. With V trimmed by 3 bases and J by 4 bases, 10 bases remained unmatched.

This clonotype was detected only a few times. The chain recombines TRBV5-5 with TRBJ2-1; D might be TRBD2 (6 bases). From germline, CDR1 is SGHKS and CDR2 YYEKEE (reference sequence). V gave up 4 bases and J gave up 8 bases, with 13 bases separating them. The length of the CDR3 is 13 residues. The CDR3 spells CASSPRRVHEQFF. The CDR3 DNA reads as TGTGCCAGCAGCCCCCGGAGGGTACATGAGCAGTTCTTC.

This clonotype was recorded once. The chain has TRBV2 and TRBJ2-5; D is unclear. Germline values: CDR1 SNHLY, CDR2 FYNNEI. CDR3 length equals 13 residues. V was pared by 7 bases and J by 0 bases, with 9 bases between. The CDR3 DNA sequence: TGTGCCAGCAAAGAGGTCCACCAAGAGACCCAGTACTTC. Translating it yields CASKEVHQETQYF.

This chain connects TRBV10-3 to TRBJ2-6; D is unclear. Deletions cut 6 bases from V and 0 bases from J, with 9 bases between. The CDR3 covers 15 residues. Germline lookup yields CDR1 ENHRY and CDR2 SYGVKD. As DNA, the CDR3 is TGTGCCATCAGCGCCTTTGACTCTGGGGCCAACGTCCTGACTTTC. Its translation is CAISAFDSGANVLTF.

The chain is built from TRBV7-2 and TRBJ2-7; 7 nucleotides match TRBD1. CDR3 size: 14 residues. V was clipped by 3 bases and J by 3 bases; unmatched bases: 5. Germline V gene sequence: CDR1 SGHTA, CDR2 FQGNSA. In DNA, the CDR3 is TGTGCCAGCAGCTTGACAGGGAAAAGCTACGAGCAGTACTTC. This sequence encodes CASSLTGKSYEQYF.

This sequence joins TRBV9 and TRBJ2-5; D uncertain. The V end was cut by 4 bases, the J end by 4 bases, with 17 bases between. Looked up from germline, CDR1 is SGDLS and CDR2 is YYNGEE. The CDR3 loop spans 15 amino acids. The CDR3 sequence: CASSRLSGSRETQYF. The CDR3 coding sequence is TGTGCCAGCAGCCGACTGAGTGGTAGCCGAGAGACCCAGTACTTC. The complete variable domain, with remaining parts taken from reference TRBV9 and TRBJ2-5, reads DSGVTQTPKHLITATGQRVTLRCSPRSGDLSVYWYQQSLDQGLQFLIQYYNGEERAKGNILERFSAQQFPDLHSELNLSSLELGDSALYFCASSRLSGSRETQYFGPGTRLLVL.

The chain links TRBV6-2 or TRBV6-3 to TRBJ2-5; the D gene is possibly TRBD1 (6 bases). This CDR3 spans 14 amino acids. Germline CDR1 MNHEY, CDR2 SVGEGT. Trimming took 8 bases from V and 7 from J, leaving 20 bases between them. This chain's CDR3 is CASLRGGQLGTQYF. The CDR3 DNA follows: TGTGCCAGCTTAAGAGGGGGACAACTCGGGACCCAGTACTTC.

The chain links TRBV4-2 to TRBJ1-1; D is unresolved. The germline V and J ends were trimmed by 0 bases and 1 base, with 9 bases remaining between them. The CDR3 consists of 15 residues. Germline CDR1 reads LGHNA; CDR2 reads YNFKEQ. This chain's CDR3 is CASSQEKFPNTEAFF. CDR3 nucleotide sequence: TGTGCCAGCAGCCAAGAGAAGTTCCCGAACACTGAAGCTTTCTTT.

This clonotype came up a few times. In nucleotides, the CDR3 is TGCAGCGTTGCCTGGACTAGCGGGAGGTATGATGAGCAGTTCTTC. Translated, it gives CSVAWTSGRYDEQFF. The chain links TRBV29-1 to TRBJ2-1; 14 bases match TRBD2. The germline gives CDR1 SQVTM, CDR2 ANQGSEA. J lost 8 bases, V lost 4 bases, and 7 bases had no gene match. The length of the CDR3 is 15 residues.

The chain carries TRBV12-3 or TRBV12-4 and TRBJ2-5; 9 nucleotides agree with TRBD1. This CDR3 has 17 residues. J lost 0 bases, V lost 6 bases, and 11 bases had no gene match. CDR3 nucleotide sequence: TGTGCCAGCAGCATCCCCTCGGACAGGGGCTACCAAGAGACCCAGTACTTC. It yields the protein CASSIPSDRGYQETQYF.

This clonotype was counted only a few times. The chain employs TRBV29-1 and TRBJ2-5; D possibly matches TRBD1 or TRBD2 (6 bases each). Germline loops: CDR1 SQVTM, CDR2 ANQGSEA. The CDR3 has 14 amino acids. Trimming pared 5 bases from V and 4 bases from J, leaving 17 bases between. In DNA, the CDR3 is TGCAGCGTTTTTAACGGGGGCTTGGTAGAGACCCAGTACTTC. The encoded protein is CSVFNGGLVETQYF. Complete variable domain (other parts from reference TRBV29-1 and TRBJ2-5): SAVISQKPSRDICQRGTSLTIQCQVDSQVTMMFWYRQQPGQSLTLIATANQGSEATYESGFVIDKFPISRPNLTFSTLTVSNMSPEDSSIYLCSVFNGGLVETQYFGPGTRLLVL.

The genes are TRBV5-5 and TRBJ1-5, with D hard to call. V was cut by 4 bases and J by 2 bases, with 13 bases left in between. Germline V gene lookup returns CDR1 SGHKS and CDR2 YYEKEE (reference sequence). This CDR3 has 15 amino acids. CDR3 residues: CASSLGLLGNQPQHF. CDR3 nucleotide sequence: TGTGCCAGCAGCCTCGGACTCCTTGGCAATCAGCCCCAGCATTTT. The entire variable domain, with the rest obtained from reference TRBV5-5 and TRBJ1-5, is as follows: DAGVTQSPTHLIKTRGQQVTLRCSPISGHKSVSWYQQVLGQGPQFIFQYYEKEERGRGNFPDRFSARQFPNYSSELNVNALLLGDSALYLCASSLGLLGNQPQHFGDGTRLSIL.

This clonotype was seen many times. This chain links TRBV6-5 with TRBJ2-1; 12 bases agree with TRBD2. CDR3 length equals 18 residues. J was trimmed by 5 bases and V by 0 bases; bases with no gene match: 8. Germline values: CDR1 MNHEY, CDR2 SVGAGI. CDR3 bases: TGTGCCAGCAGTTACTCGACAGCGGGACTAGCGGGTAACAATGAGCAGTTCTTC. Translation: CASSYSTAGLAGNNEQFF.

In its sample, this clonotype was seen a few times. The chain links TRBV29-1 to TRBJ2-6; D remains ambiguous. The length of the CDR3 is 13 residues. Trimming took off 5 bases at V and 2 bases at J, with 7 bases between the two ends. Per germline, CDR1 SQVTM and CDR2 ANQGSEA. This CDR3 is CSVNYPGANVLTF. The DNA of the CDR3 is TGCAGCGTTAATTATCCTGGGGCCAACGTCCTGACTTTC. Looking up the rest from reference TRBV29-1 and TRBJ2-6 gives the full variable domain: SAVISQKPSRDICQRGTSLTIQCQVDSQVTMMFWYRQQPGQSLTLIATANQGSEATYESGFVIDKFPISRPNLTFSTLTVSNMSPEDSSIYLCSVNYPGANVLTFGAGSRLTVL.

This clonotype has more than one count but fewer than ten. CDR3 sequence: CSARRADYYEQYF. The CDR3 DNA reads as TGCAGTGCTAGGAGAGCGGATTACTACGAGCAGTACTTC. The rearrangement uses TRBV20-1 and TRBJ2-7; D may be TRBD2 (5 bases). V was pared by 3 bases and J by 3 bases, with 12 bases between. Germline assignment: CDR1 DFQATT and CDR2 SNEGSKA (reference sequence). This CDR3 has 13 amino acids.

This clonotype was observed a few times. CDR3 DNA: TGTGCCAGCAGTTACTCGAACGAGCAGTACTTC. Its translation is CASSYSNEQYF. The gene calls are TRBV6-5 and TRBJ2-7; D is uncertain. Germline V gene data show CDR1 as MNHEY and CDR2 as SVGAGI. This CDR3 region has 11 residues. V was pared by 0 bases and J by 5 bases, with 2 bases between.

This clonotype was counted a few times. The rearrangement joins TRBV20-1 to TRBJ2-2; no clear D gene. The CDR3 is 11 residues long. Trimming removed 5 bases from V and 5 bases from J, with 6 bases in between. The germline V gene encodes CDR1 DFQATT and CDR2 SNEGSKA (reference sequence). This CDR3 is CSAGVTGELFF. Here the CDR3 DNA reads TGCAGTGCTGGGGTAACCGGGGAGCTGTTTTTT.

The gene calls are TRBV6-5 and TRBJ2-7; D is undetermined. This CDR3 spans 12 amino acids. Germline assignment: CDR1 MNHEY and CDR2 SVGAGI. V gave up 8 bases and J gave up 6 bases, with 14 bases separating them. The CDR3 DNA follows: TGTGCCAGCGGCCTGGTGTTGGGCGAGCAGTACTTC. Protein sequence: CASGLVLGEQYF.

The rearrangement links TRBV7-2 to TRBJ2-4, with D perhaps TRBD1 or TRBD2 (5 bases each). V lost 7 bases and J 0 bases, leaving 16 bases between the germline ends. In germline, CDR1 is SGHTA, CDR2 FQGNSA. CDR3 length equals 16 residues. The CDR3 nucleotides are TGTGCCAGCACCCTAGATGGGGGTGTAGCCAAAAACATTCAGTACTTC. Translated: CASTLDGGVAKNIQYF.

This clonotype was observed many times. This chain links TRBV20-1 with TRBJ2-1; 10 nucleotides align to TRBD1. The CDR3 loop spans 11 amino acids. The trim removed 5 bases at V and 9 bases at J, leaving 1 base unmatched. CDR1 and CDR2 (germline): DFQATT, SNEGSKA (reference sequence). The CDR3 loop is CSAGDRGEQFF. The CDR3 DNA reads as TGCAGTGCTGGGGACAGGGGTGAGCAGTTCTTC.

This clonotype was found a few times. The genes are TRBV20-1 and TRBJ2-1; 11 nucleotides match TRBD2. Losses at the gene ends were 3 bases for V and 0 bases for J; bases not matched to a gene: 4. Germline-derived CDR1 and CDR2 are DFQATT and SNEGSKA (reference sequence). The CDR3 length is 16 residues. CDR3 bases: TGCAGTGCTAGTCCGACTAGCGGGGCCTCCTACAATGAGCAGTTCTTC. This encodes CSASPTSGASYNEQFF.

This clonotype was recorded at least ten times. The chain recombines TRBV5-1 with TRBJ2-3, with unresolved D. The CDR3 length is 13 residues. Germline V CDR1 and CDR2: SGHRS, YFSETQ. Trimming removed 4 bases from V and 1 base from J, with 7 bases in between. The CDR3 spells CASSTGRTDTQYF. DNA of the CDR3: TGCGCCAGCAGCACCGGGCGCACAGATACGCAGTATTTT.

This clonotype was counted only a few times. The chain carries TRBV27 and TRBJ2-3, with TRBD1 identical over 8 bases. CDR3 size: 14 residues. V lost 5 bases to trimming and J lost 7 bases; unmatched junction nucleotides: 8. Germline lookup yields CDR1 MNHEY and CDR2 SMNVEV (reference sequence). The CDR3, as DNA: TGTGCCAGCAGTCCGGGACAGGCCCCGTATACGCAGTATTTT. Protein product: CASSPGQAPYTQYF.

The chain uses TRBV27 and TRBJ2-5, with unresolved D. The CDR3 runs 15 residues. V was trimmed by 7 bases and J by 3 bases, leaving 18 bases between them. The germline gives CDR1 MNHEY, CDR2 SMNVEV (reference sequence). CDR3 nucleotide sequence: TGTGCCAGCAAAAACTTCTTTGCAGGAGAAGAGACCCAGTACTTC. This encodes CASKNFFAGEETQYF.

This clonotype was observed a handful of times. V gene TRBV3-1 combines with J gene TRBJ2-7; D not certain. The V end was cut by 1 base, the J end by 7 bases, with 11 bases between. Per the germline V gene, CDR1 is LGHDT and CDR2 is YNNKEL (reference sequence). The CDR3 has 13 residues. CDR3 loop: CASSQVKATEQYF. DNA of the CDR3: TGTGCCAGCAGCCAAGTTAAGGCTACGGAGCAGTACTTC.